A selection of T cell receptor beta chains follows, all from one sample in a study of shared clonotypes between healthy human individuals. Generated by immunoSEQ multiplex PCR, the TCRdb table keeps only in-frame clones and is missing some. The table lists roughly 1,500,000 clones, about 98.5% of them singletons. The sequenced sample was naive CD4+ T cells sorted from blood. The receptor set was obtained from a young man in good health. CDR3s include the opening cysteine and the closing phenylalanine or tryptophan. Each record gives: clone size, J gene, V gene, CDR3 protein. Clone size is not always given. Where it is, it says once, few, many or a class for expanded clones.

>.|TRBJ2-7|TRBV27
CASSFTNKNYEQYF
>.|TRBJ2-1|TRBV15
CATSRDGLAGNEQFF
>.|TRBJ2-2|TRBV5-5
CASSFLAATGELFF
>.|TRBJ2-6|TRBV28
CASSLGRQGEFVGGANVLTF
>.|TRBJ2-7|TRBV4-3
CASSLGTGVYEQYF
>few|TRBJ2-7|TRBV19
CASSIREFYEQYF
>once|TRBJ2-3|TRBV5-1
CASSLAVGAPDTQYF
>.|TRBJ2-1|TRBV28
CASRGRNEQFF
>.|TRBJ1-1|TRBV6-1
CATWGQGGRWTEAFF
>.|TRBJ1-5|TRBV7-9
CASSQAGTAGSGPQHF
>.|TRBJ2-1|TRBV5-4
CASSLSGSYNEQFF
>once|TRBJ1-1|TRBV28
CASTVAQGRNTEAFF
>once|TRBJ2-7|TRBV28
CASSPGGESGHEQYF
>.|TRBJ2-1|TRBV28
CASSTSPRGQFF
>.|TRBJ2-3|TRBV20-1
CGGTSGRGQYF
>.|TRBJ2-7|TRBV7-8
CASSLVLAETYEQYF
>.|TRBJ2-7|TRBV30
CASHQGNYEQYF
>.|TRBJ2-3|TRBV29-1
CSVGWASGDTQYF
>once|TRBJ2-1|TRBV5-1
CASSLLPGGLADEQFF
>.|TRBJ2-6|TRBV29-1
CSASSGANVLTF
>.|TRBJ2-1|TRBV11-2
CASSSLYRGLDNEQFF
>once|TRBJ2-1|TRBV10-2
CASSRTSGRSRSYNEQFF
>.|TRBJ1-5|TRBV4-1
CASSHPTGGTSNQPQHF
>.|TRBJ2-7|TRBV2
CASSEWGTGYEQYF
>.|TRBJ2-7|TRBV27
CASSLSMLRSEQYF
>.|TRBJ1-4|TRBV18
CASSPGPSATNEKLFF
>.|TRBJ2-1|TRBV5-1
CASSLAQLRDEQFF
>.|TRBJ1-3|TRBV5-1
CASSLLSGAESNTIYF
>.|TRBJ2-5|TRBV5-6
CASSLFGEETQYF
>.|TRBJ2-3|TRBV6-5
CASTRLGLGTDTQYF
>.|TRBJ2-2|TRBV7-2
CASSLRLNPNAGELFF
>.|TRBJ1-1|TRBV6-6
CASSYSRGRSEAFF
>.|TRBJ2-3|TRBV11-2
CASTRLAGTDTQYF
>.|TRBJ2-3|TRBV6-5
CASSYRQFSSTDTQYF
>.|TRBJ2-7|TRBV12-2
CASRLVPQTFSSYEQYF
>once|TRBJ2-1|TRBV9
CASSVAGGFHNEQFF
>.|TRBJ2-2|TRBV27
CASSLRGARGGTGELFF
>.|TRBJ2-1|TRBV27
CASRRSGSGSHYNEQFF
>.|TRBJ2-3|TRBV5-1
CASSKYTGVGTDTQYF
>.|TRBJ2-2|TRBV6-1
CASSFKTSPGELFF
>.|TRBJ2-3|TRBV5-4
CASSLSTDTQYF
>.|TRBJ1-2|TRBV7-2
CASSLEGGFGYTF
>.|TRBJ2-2|TRBV4-1
CASSRGLAGNTGELFF
>.|TRBJ2-3|TRBV4-1
CASSQAYTDTQYF
>.|TRBJ2-1|TRBV10-3
CAISGFEASSYNEQFF
>.|TRBJ1-2|TRBV2
CASSEEADYGYTF
>.|TRBJ1-5|TRBV20-1
CSARELGPQHF
>.|TRBJ1-1|TRBV2
CASSVEGTTEAFF
>.|TRBJ2-2|TRBV5-1
CASSLTGAGELFF
>.|TRBJ2-3|TRBV5-1
CASSLAGSTDTQYF
>.|TRBJ2-2|TRBV7-8
CASSRNTGELFF
>.|TRBJ2-7|TRBV18
CASSPKGGDRTLFF
>.|TRBJ2-3|TRBV5-1
CASSSPWASGTDTQYF
>.|TRBJ2-2|TRBV11-2
CASSLFYTGELFF
>once|TRBJ2-7|TRBV10-3
CAISASRGSSYEQYF
>.|TRBJ2-2|TRBV5-8
CASSLIGGTNTGELFF
>.|TRBJ2-7|TRBV5-5
CASNNGGARDEQYF
>once|TRBJ1-1|TRBV4-3
CASSQDRETEAFF